The rows below give T cell receptor beta chains drawn from one sample of a study of blood T cell repertoires in COVID-19. The repertoire was sequenced with immunoSEQ multiplex PCR; TCRdb's copy has only in-frame clones and lacks some. The table lists some 140,000 clones, around 79% of them singletons. The source material was peripheral blood. Every receptor here comes from a man between 60 and 75 years old with acute or convalescent COVID-19. CDR3s include the opening cysteine and the closing phenylalanine or tryptophan. Fields, in order: J gene, clone size, D gene, V gene, CDR3 DNA, CDR3 protein. The D gene is left open where the match is weak. Only some rows state a clone size, as once, few, many or a class for expanded clones.

j_gene: TRBJ1-5; abundance: few; d_gene: .; v_gene: TRBV18; CDR3nt: TGTGCCAGCTCACCGGGGGGAGGTCAGCCCCAGCATTTT; CDR3aa: CASSPGGGQPQHF
j_gene: TRBJ1-4; abundance: .; d_gene: TRBD1; v_gene: TRBV28; CDR3nt: TGTGCCAGCAGTTTATTTACAGGGGATGAAAAACTGTTTTTT; CDR3aa: CASSLFTGDEKLFF
j_gene: TRBJ1-6; abundance: .; d_gene: TRBD1; v_gene: TRBV5-6; CDR3nt: TGTGCCAGCAGCTTGGTCGGACAGGCTCGGAATTCACCCCTCCACTTT; CDR3aa: CASSLVGQARNSPLHF
j_gene: TRBJ2-2; abundance: .; d_gene: .; v_gene: TRBV18; CDR3nt: TGTGCCAGCTCACCACAGCGGGACACCGGGGAGCTGTTTTTT; CDR3aa: CASSPQRDTGELFF
j_gene: TRBJ1-5; abundance: .; d_gene: TRBD1; v_gene: TRBV7-9; CDR3nt: TGTGCCAGCAGCCTCCGACAGGGGGCCCAGCATTTT; CDR3aa: CASSLRQGAQHF
j_gene: TRBJ2-3; abundance: .; d_gene: TRBD2; v_gene: TRBV30; CDR3nt: TGTGCCTCTCTAGCGGGAGAAACAGATACGCAGTATTTT; CDR3aa: CASLAGETDTQYF
j_gene: TRBJ2-5; abundance: .; d_gene: .; v_gene: TRBV7-8; CDR3nt: TGTGCCAGCAGCGACGGACTTACCGCACAAGAGACCCAGTACTTC; CDR3aa: CASSDGLTAQETQYF
j_gene: TRBJ2-1; abundance: .; d_gene: .; v_gene: TRBV10-2; CDR3nt: TGCGCCAGCCGGGACTCGATGGGTTACAATGAGCAGTTCTTC; CDR3aa: CASRDSMGYNEQFF
j_gene: TRBJ2-3; abundance: few; d_gene: .; v_gene: TRBV5-1; CDR3nt: TGCGCCAGCAGCTCGGAGGCAGATACGCAGTATTTT; CDR3aa: CASSSEADTQYF
j_gene: TRBJ2-5; abundance: .; d_gene: TRBD1; v_gene: TRBV3-1/TRBV3-2; CDR3nt: TGTGCCAGCAGCCAAGGATGGGGACAGGTCCAAGAGACCCAGTACTTC; CDR3aa: CASSQGWGQVQETQYF
j_gene: TRBJ2-7; abundance: .; d_gene: .; v_gene: TRBV7-6; CDR3nt: TGTGCCAGCAGCTCACCCGGGGACTACGAGCAGTACTTC; CDR3aa: CASSSPGDYEQYF
j_gene: TRBJ1-2; abundance: .; d_gene: TRBD1; v_gene: TRBV19; CDR3nt: TGTGCCAGTAGTCCGCGGACAGGGATTTCCTATGGCTACACCTTC; CDR3aa: CASSPRTGISYGYTF
j_gene: TRBJ2-7; abundance: .; d_gene: .; v_gene: TRBV7-9; CDR3nt: TGTGCCAGCAGCTTAGCCGGGAGTAGTAACGAGCAGTACTTC; CDR3aa: CASSLAGSSNEQYF
j_gene: TRBJ1-6; abundance: .; d_gene: TRBD1; v_gene: TRBV27; CDR3nt: TGTGCCAGCAGTTTAAAGGGACAGGGGTGGTCACCCCTCCACTTT; CDR3aa: CASSLKGQGWSPLHF
j_gene: TRBJ2-7; abundance: once; d_gene: TRBD2; v_gene: TRBV27; CDR3nt: TGTGCCAGCAGTTTAGTGGGGACTAGCGGGAGGTACGAGCAGTACTTC; CDR3aa: CASSLVGTSGRYEQYF
j_gene: TRBJ2-6; abundance: few; d_gene: .; v_gene: TRBV5-1; CDR3nt: TGCGCCAGCAGCGCCGCAGGGACTGGGGCCAACGTCCTGACTTTC; CDR3aa: CASSAAGTGANVLTF
j_gene: TRBJ1-3; abundance: .; d_gene: TRBD1; v_gene: TRBV5-1; CDR3nt: TGCGCCAGCAGCCTCGAGACAGGGGGCGGAAACACCATATATTTT; CDR3aa: CASSLETGGGNTIYF
j_gene: TRBJ1-2; abundance: .; d_gene: TRBD1; v_gene: TRBV2; CDR3nt: TGTGCCAGCAGTGACACGGGACAGGGCTATGGCTACACCTTC; CDR3aa: CASSDTGQGYGYTF
j_gene: TRBJ1-1; abundance: .; d_gene: .; v_gene: TRBV2; CDR3nt: TGTGCCAGCAGTGGCCGGGCTAGCAACACTGAAGCTTTCTTT; CDR3aa: CASSGRASNTEAFF
j_gene: TRBJ2-1; abundance: few; d_gene: TRBD1; v_gene: TRBV24-1; CDR3nt: TGTGCCACCAGTGATACAGGGGGCTGGAATGAGCAGTTCTTC; CDR3aa: CATSDTGGWNEQFF
j_gene: TRBJ2-5; abundance: .; d_gene: TRBD2; v_gene: TRBV7-2; CDR3nt: TGTGCCAGCAGCTTAGGCGGGAGGACCCAGTACTTC; CDR3aa: CASSLGGRTQYF
j_gene: TRBJ1-1; abundance: few; d_gene: .; v_gene: TRBV19; CDR3nt: TGTGCCAGTAGTATGCGTCCCAATCCTACGGGAGCTTTCTTT; CDR3aa: CASSMRPNPTGAFF
j_gene: TRBJ1-6; abundance: .; d_gene: TRBD1; v_gene: TRBV6-1; CDR3nt: TGTGCCAGCAGTGAACTGACAGGGTCTTCACCCCTCCACTTT; CDR3aa: CASSELTGSSPLHF
j_gene: TRBJ2-6; abundance: .; d_gene: TRBD2; v_gene: TRBV27; CDR3nt: TGTGCCAGCAGTTTTCGGCTAGCGGAAATCTCTGGGGCCAACGTCCTGACTTTC; CDR3aa: CASSFRLAEISGANVLTF
j_gene: TRBJ2-7; abundance: .; d_gene: .; v_gene: TRBV12-3/TRBV12-4; CDR3nt: TGTGCCAGCAGTTACGGATTATCGGGGGAGCAGTACTTC; CDR3aa: CASSYGLSGEQYF
j_gene: TRBJ1-2; abundance: once; d_gene: .; v_gene: TRBV11-3; CDR3nt: TGTGCCAGCAGCTTAGGGCTCTCCCCCTATGGCTACACCTTC; CDR3aa: CASSLGLSPYGYTF
j_gene: TRBJ1-2; abundance: few; d_gene: TRBD1; v_gene: TRBV2; CDR3nt: TGTGCCAGCAGGGCGGACAGGGGGGCTAACTATGGCTACACCTTC; CDR3aa: CASRADRGANYGYTF
j_gene: TRBJ2-2; abundance: .; d_gene: TRBD2; v_gene: TRBV19; CDR3nt: TGTGCCAGTCTACCGGGACTAGCGCCCAACACCGGGGAGCTGTTTTTT; CDR3aa: CASLPGLAPNTGELFF
j_gene: TRBJ1-1; abundance: once; d_gene: .; v_gene: TRBV7-9; CDR3nt: TGTGCCAGCAGTCGAACAGTAAACACTGAAGCTTTCTTT; CDR3aa: CASSRTVNTEAFF
j_gene: TRBJ2-2; abundance: few; d_gene: .; v_gene: TRBV2; CDR3nt: TGTGCCAGCAGTGAAGCGCATCCGCAGACCGGGGAGCTGTTTTTT; CDR3aa: CASSEAHPQTGELFF
j_gene: TRBJ1-6; abundance: .; d_gene: TRBD1; v_gene: TRBV2; CDR3nt: TGTGCCAGCGTACGGGACAGGGGGCAAGGCTCACCCCTCCACTTT; CDR3aa: CASVRDRGQGSPLHF
j_gene: TRBJ2-2; abundance: .; d_gene: .; v_gene: TRBV7-3; CDR3nt: TGTGCCAGCAGCTTAACCGGGGAGAACACCGGGGAGCTGTTTTTT; CDR3aa: CASSLTGENTGELFF
j_gene: TRBJ1-4; abundance: .; d_gene: .; v_gene: TRBV5-4; CDR3nt: TGTGCCAGCAGCCCCCGGGTGGGGGGTAGTGGAGCGACTAATGAAAAACTGTTTTTT; CDR3aa: CASSPRVGGSGATNEKLFF
j_gene: TRBJ1-1; abundance: .; d_gene: TRBD1; v_gene: TRBV12-3/TRBV12-4; CDR3nt: TGTGCCAGCAGGTCCGACAGGGCCCCTGAAGCTTTCTTT; CDR3aa: CASRSDRAPEAFF
j_gene: TRBJ2-1; abundance: .; d_gene: .; v_gene: TRBV7-2; CDR3nt: TGTGCCAGCAGCTTCGATTATAGTGGCAATGAGCAGTTCTTC; CDR3aa: CASSFDYSGNEQFF
j_gene: TRBJ1-3; abundance: .; d_gene: .; v_gene: TRBV7-2; CDR3nt: TGTGCCAGCAGCTTATTAGGGGGATCGGTGGGAAACACCATATATTTT; CDR3aa: CASSLLGGSVGNTIYF
j_gene: TRBJ2-1; abundance: few; d_gene: TRBD2; v_gene: TRBV11-2; CDR3nt: TGTGCCAGCAGCTTTGCGGGAGGGTCGAACAATGAGCAGTTCTTC; CDR3aa: CASSFAGGSNNEQFF
j_gene: TRBJ1-4; abundance: .; d_gene: TRBD1; v_gene: TRBV6-5; CDR3nt: TGTGCCAGCAGTCCGCCGGGACAGGGGAACGAAAAACTGTTTTTT; CDR3aa: CASSPPGQGNEKLFF
j_gene: TRBJ2-1; abundance: .; d_gene: TRBD2; v_gene: TRBV29-1; CDR3nt: TGCAGCGTTGAAGGGGGCGGGGGTTTCAATGAGCAGTTCTTC; CDR3aa: CSVEGGGGFNEQFF
j_gene: TRBJ2-1; abundance: .; d_gene: TRBD1; v_gene: TRBV5-8; CDR3nt: TGTGCCAGCAGCTTTACAGGGGCCTCCTACAATGAGCAGTTCTTC; CDR3aa: CASSFTGASYNEQFF
j_gene: TRBJ2-1; abundance: .; d_gene: TRBD2; v_gene: TRBV7-2; CDR3nt: TGTGCCAGCAGCCTTGGGCTAGCGGGAGGTGATGAGCAGTTCTTC; CDR3aa: CASSLGLAGGDEQFF
j_gene: TRBJ1-4; abundance: .; d_gene: TRBD1; v_gene: TRBV7-2; CDR3nt: TGTGCCAGCAGCTTAGCCGGGACAGGGGGTGAAAAACTGTTTTTT; CDR3aa: CASSLAGTGGEKLFF
j_gene: TRBJ1-5; abundance: few; d_gene: .; v_gene: TRBV30; CDR3nt: TGTGCCTGGAGCCGACAGAAGAATCAGCCCCAGCATTTT; CDR3aa: CAWSRQKNQPQHF
j_gene: TRBJ2-7; abundance: .; d_gene: .; v_gene: TRBV7-9; CDR3nt: TGTGCCAGCAGCCGCCTCCCCGGGACTGCCTACGAGCAGTACTTC; CDR3aa: CASSRLPGTAYEQYF
j_gene: TRBJ1-6; abundance: .; d_gene: TRBD1; v_gene: TRBV2; CDR3nt: TGTGCCAGCAGACTGACCGGGACAGCCTATAATTCACCCCTCCACTTT; CDR3aa: CASRLTGTAYNSPLHF
j_gene: TRBJ1-6; abundance: .; d_gene: .; v_gene: TRBV28; CDR3nt: TGTGCCAGCAGTTTACCCCAAGCCCACGTAATTTCACCCCTCCACTTT; CDR3aa: CASSLPQAHVISPLHF
j_gene: TRBJ2-5; abundance: .; d_gene: TRBD1; v_gene: TRBV6-2/TRBV6-3; CDR3nt: TGTGCCAGCAGATACCGACAGGGGGCGGACCAGTACTTC; CDR3aa: CASRYRQGADQYF
j_gene: TRBJ2-7; abundance: few; d_gene: .; v_gene: TRBV28; CDR3nt: TGTGCCAGCAGTGAGGCCTACGAGCAGTACTTC; CDR3aa: CASSEAYEQYF
j_gene: TRBJ1-2; abundance: .; d_gene: TRBD1; v_gene: TRBV5-4; CDR3nt: TGTGCCAGCACCTCCTCGACAGGGGTTATCTATGGCTACACCTTC; CDR3aa: CASTSSTGVIYGYTF
j_gene: TRBJ1-2; abundance: .; d_gene: .; v_gene: TRBV4-3; CDR3nt: TGCGCCAGCAGCCAAGGATCCGCAGGAAACTATGGCTACACCTTC; CDR3aa: CASSQGSAGNYGYTF
j_gene: TRBJ2-3; abundance: .; d_gene: .; v_gene: TRBV3-1/TRBV3-2; CDR3nt: TGTGCCAGCAGCCAAGGTCTAGATACGCAGTATTTT; CDR3aa: CASSQGLDTQYF
j_gene: TRBJ2-2; abundance: .; d_gene: TRBD2; v_gene: TRBV7-2; CDR3nt: TGTGCCAGCAGCTTAAGCGGGGCGAACACCGGGGAGCTGTTTTTT; CDR3aa: CASSLSGANTGELFF
j_gene: TRBJ2-5; abundance: .; d_gene: TRBD2; v_gene: TRBV6-2/TRBV6-3; CDR3nt: TGTGCCAGCAGTCGGGGGACTAGCGAGACCCAGTACTTC; CDR3aa: CASSRGTSETQYF
j_gene: TRBJ1-1; abundance: .; d_gene: TRBD1; v_gene: TRBV28; CDR3nt: TGTGCCAGCAGTTTCCTCTCCGGGACAGGGTTGAACACTGAAGCTTTCTTT; CDR3aa: CASSFLSGTGLNTEAFF
j_gene: TRBJ2-7; abundance: few; d_gene: TRBD2; v_gene: TRBV30; CDR3nt: TGTGCCTGGAGTGGCCTCGGGACTAGTCCAGTGGGCTCCTACGAGCAGTACTTC; CDR3aa: CAWSGLGTSPVGSYEQYF
j_gene: TRBJ1-4; abundance: .; d_gene: .; v_gene: TRBV29-1; CDR3nt: TGCAGCGTTGACGCGGGGCAGGGAGAAAAACTGTTTTTT; CDR3aa: CSVDAGQGEKLFF